The rows below give T cell receptor beta chains drawn from one sample of a study of shared clonotypes between healthy human individuals. Using immunoSEQ multiplex PCR, the repertoire was profiled, and TCRdb retains in-frame clones only, with some absent. The sample holds some 500,000 clones; about 96% are singletons and the top ten take approximately 0.062%. The source material was naive CD4+ T cells sorted from blood. Receptors were obtained from a woman in her twenties or thirties in good health. CDR3s include the opening cysteine and the closing phenylalanine or tryptophan. The D gene is left open where the match is weak. Size tells how often a clone was seen (once, few, many) or the class of an expanded clone, and some rows leave it out.

length	V	J	size	D	CDR3	DNA
20	TRBV13	TRBJ2-6	.	TRBD2	CASSRGLAGGRASGANVLTF	TGTGCCAGCAGCCGCGGACTAGCGGGAGGAAGGGCCTCTGGGGCCAACGTCCTGACTTTC
13	TRBV5-8	TRBJ1-1	.	.	CASSLGQPTEAFF	TGTGCCAGCAGCTTAGGACAGCCCACTGAAGCTTTCTTT
15	TRBV28	TRBJ1-5	.	.	CASSLTGYSNQPQHF	TGTGCCAGCAGTTTAACGGGTTATAGCAATCAGCCCCAGCATTTT
16	TRBV5-1	TRBJ2-7	.	TRBD2	CASSLTPTSAYYEQYF	TGCGCCAGCAGCTTAACGCCGACTAGCGCGTACTACGAGCAGTACTTC
13	TRBV5-1	TRBJ2-7	.	.	CASSLAGRYEQYF	TGCGCCAGCAGCTTGGCGGGAAGGTACGAGCAGTACTTC
16	TRBV7-9	TRBJ2-1	.	TRBD2	CASSLPVMRGANEQFF	TGTGCCAGCAGCCTTCCTGTTATGCGGGGGGCAAATGAGCAGTTCTTC
16	TRBV9	TRBJ2-5	.	TRBD2	CASSGGLAGPQETQYF	TGTGCCAGCAGCGGGGGACTAGCGGGACCTCAAGAGACCCAGTACTTC
16	TRBV2	TRBJ2-1	.	TRBD2	CASSELAGVGVDEQFF	TGTGCCAGCAGTGAACTAGCGGGAGTTGGAGTGGATGAGCAGTTCTTC
14	TRBV29-1	TRBJ2-7	.	.	CSVRGQSSSYEQYF	TGCAGCGTTCGCGGACAGTCCAGCTCCTACGAGCAGTACTTC
16	TRBV6-4	TRBJ2-5	.	.	CASSDSVILIQETQYF	TGTGCCAGCAGTGACTCTGTAATATTAATTCAAGAGACCCAGTACTTC
17	TRBV21-1	TRBJ2-7	.	.	CASSKVNSGTNSYEQYF	TGTGCCAGCAGCAAAGTCAATAGCGGGACGAACTCCTACGAGCAGTACTTC
16	TRBV2	TRBJ2-3	.	TRBD2	CATTPSGRVSKDTQYF	TGTGCCACCACACCTAGCGGGAGGGTGTCCAAAGATACGCAGTATTTT
12	TRBV18	TRBJ2-7	.	.	CASSKQGYEQYF	TGTGCCAGCTCAAAACAGGGCTACGAGCAGTACTTC
16	TRBV7-9	TRBJ2-1	.	.	CASSLERDPSYNEQFF	TGTGCCAGCAGCTTGGAACGGGACCCATCCTACAATGAGCAGTTCTTC
16	TRBV11-2	TRBJ2-7	.	TRBD2	CASSSPWTSGSYEQYF	TGTGCCAGCAGCTCCCCCTGGACTAGCGGTTCCTACGAGCAGTACTTC
16	TRBV15	TRBJ2-7	once	TRBD2	CATSRDGGESSYEQYF	TGTGCCACCAGCAGAGATGGGGGGGAGAGCTCCTACGAGCAGTACTTC
18	TRBV2	TRBJ1-6	.	.	CASSEAGGPEQGTSPLHF	TGTGCCAGCAGTGAAGCGGGGGGCCCAGAGCAGGGAACGTCACCCCTCCACTTT
15	TRBV27	TRBJ2-1	.	.	CASSLWMSSYNEQFF	TGTGCCAGCAGTTTGTGGATGAGCTCCTACAATGAGCAGTTCTTC
17	TRBV29-1	TRBJ2-3	.	TRBD2	CSVAPAGDPYSTDTQYF	TGCAGCGTTGCCCCAGCGGGAGATCCCTATAGCACAGATACGCAGTATTTT
15	TRBV7-9	TRBJ2-1	.	TRBD2	CASSPRGGVPNEQFF	TGTGCCAGCAGCCCCCGGGGGGGAGTTCCGAATGAGCAGTTCTTC
15	TRBV5-4	TRBJ2-1	.	.	CASSQVAASYNEQFF	TGTGCCAGCAGCCAAGTAGCGGCTTCCTACAATGAGCAGTTCTTC
12	TRBV30	TRBJ1-3	.	.	CAWSGSGNTIYF	TGTGCCTGGAGTGGGTCCGGAAACACCATATATTTT